This is a list of T cell receptor beta chains from one sample in a study of glioma-infiltrating T cells after dendritic cell vaccination. Generated by immunoSEQ multiplex PCR, the TCRdb table keeps only in-frame clones and is missing some. Among 100,000 or so clones listed, about nine tenths were seen once. Sequences were derived from blood, sampled before dendritic cell vaccination. These receptors originate from a human donor with glioblastoma. Both conserved end residues are part of each CDR3. The D gene is left open where the match is weak. Size values are once, few and many counts, or a class for expanded clones, and some rows have none.

v_gene: TRBV13
d_gene: TRBD2
j_gene: TRBJ2-7
abundance: .
CDR3nt: TGTGCCAGCAGCTTAACTAGCGGAAACTACGAGCAGTACTTC
CDR3aa: CASSLTSGNYEQYF

v_gene: TRBV2
d_gene: TRBD1
j_gene: TRBJ1-6
abundance: .
CDR3nt: TGTGCCAGCAGACCCGGGACAGTCGATTCACCCCTCCACTTT
CDR3aa: CASRPGTVDSPLHF

v_gene: TRBV7-9
d_gene: .
j_gene: TRBJ2-5
abundance: few
CDR3nt: TGTGCCAGCAGCTTAGCGGCGGTCCAAGAGACCCAGTACTTC
CDR3aa: CASSLAAVQETQYF

v_gene: TRBV4-3
d_gene: .
j_gene: TRBJ1-4
abundance: .
CDR3nt: TGCGCCAGCAGCCAAGATACTGGAGGCGTAGAAAAACTGTTTTTT
CDR3aa: CASSQDTGGVEKLFF

v_gene: TRBV5-4
d_gene: TRBD2
j_gene: TRBJ2-3
abundance: .
CDR3nt: TGTGCCAGCAGCTTGCCGCTAGCGGGGGACACAGATACGCAGTATTTT
CDR3aa: CASSLPLAGDTDTQYF

v_gene: TRBV4-2
d_gene: TRBD2
j_gene: TRBJ2-1
abundance: .
CDR3nt: TGTGCCAGCAGCCAAGGGTGGCTAGCGGGAGGGCATGGTGAGCAGTTCTTC
CDR3aa: CASSQGWLAGGHGEQFF

v_gene: TRBV6-4
d_gene: TRBD2
j_gene: TRBJ2-5
abundance: once
CDR3nt: TGTGCCAGCAGCCTGACTAGCGGGAGTGGAGAGACCCAGTACTTC
CDR3aa: CASSLTSGSGETQYF

v_gene: TRBV14
d_gene: .
j_gene: TRBJ1-6
abundance: .
CDR3nt: TGTGCCAGCAGCCAGGGGGCTTTTTCACCCCTCCACTTT
CDR3aa: CASSQGAFSPLHF

v_gene: TRBV10-3
d_gene: TRBD1
j_gene: TRBJ1-5
abundance: .
CDR3nt: TGTGCCAGTTCCGACAGGGGTGGAAATCAGCCCCAGCATTTT
CDR3aa: CASSDRGGNQPQHF

v_gene: TRBV6-5
d_gene: TRBD1
j_gene: TRBJ2-1
abundance: .
CDR3nt: TGTGCCAGCAGTTATCGGGCGACAGGGGTTGAGCAGTTCTTC
CDR3aa: CASSYRATGVEQFF

v_gene: TRBV25-1
d_gene: TRBD1
j_gene: TRBJ1-1
abundance: .
CDR3nt: TGTGCCAGCAGTGCTCACAGGGGGCCGAACACTGAAGCTTTCTTT
CDR3aa: CASSAHRGPNTEAFF

v_gene: TRBV28
d_gene: .
j_gene: TRBJ1-2
abundance: .
CDR3nt: TGTGCCAGCAGATCCCCGGGTTCCGACGGCTACACCTTC
CDR3aa: CASRSPGSDGYTF

v_gene: TRBV5-6
d_gene: TRBD1
j_gene: TRBJ1-2
abundance: once
CDR3nt: TGTGCCAGCAGCCCCCTCAAGCAGGGGGCGAGATCTTATGGCTACACCTTC
CDR3aa: CASSPLKQGARSYGYTF

v_gene: TRBV15
d_gene: TRBD2
j_gene: TRBJ2-3
abundance: .
CDR3nt: TGTGCCACCAGCAGCAAGACTAGCGGGAAACTCTACACAGATACGCAGTATTTT
CDR3aa: CATSSKTSGKLYTDTQYF

v_gene: TRBV19
d_gene: TRBD2
j_gene: TRBJ2-1
abundance: .
CDR3nt: TGTGCCAGTACCCCGGGAGGAGGGAGCTCCTACAATGAGCAGTTCTTC
CDR3aa: CASTPGGGSSYNEQFF

v_gene: TRBV6-5
d_gene: .
j_gene: TRBJ2-3
abundance: .
CDR3nt: TGTGCCAGCAGGGAGGGGGCAACAGATACGCAGTATTTT
CDR3aa: CASREGATDTQYF

v_gene: TRBV29-1
d_gene: .
j_gene: TRBJ2-7
abundance: once
CDR3nt: TGCAGCGCCAACAGTCTCGGCGAGCAGTACTTC
CDR3aa: CSANSLGEQYF

v_gene: TRBV27
d_gene: TRBD2
j_gene: TRBJ2-3
abundance: .
CDR3nt: TGTGCCAGCAGTTTATCGGCTAGCGGGGGGTTTGCACCAAAGGCCTCCACCACAGATACGCAGTATTTT
CDR3aa: CASSLSASGGFAPKASTTDTQYF

v_gene: TRBV15
d_gene: TRBD2
j_gene: TRBJ2-3
abundance: .
CDR3nt: TGTGCCACCAGAGCTAGCGGGATATACACAGATACGCAGTATTTT
CDR3aa: CATRASGIYTDTQYF

v_gene: TRBV9
d_gene: TRBD1
j_gene: TRBJ2-5
abundance: .
CDR3nt: TGTGCCAGCAGCGTAGCTTTCGGGACAGGGGGCGATGGCGGGGAGACCCAGTACTTC
CDR3aa: CASSVAFGTGGDGGETQYF

v_gene: TRBV9
d_gene: .
j_gene: TRBJ2-7
abundance: once
CDR3nt: TGTGCCAGCAGCGTAGACAGCTCCTACGAGCAGTACTTC
CDR3aa: CASSVDSSYEQYF

v_gene: TRBV28
d_gene: .
j_gene: TRBJ1-4
abundance: .
CDR3nt: TGTGCCACCGCAGGGACTTCGACAGCTAATGAAAAACTGTTTTTT
CDR3aa: CATAGTSTANEKLFF

v_gene: TRBV6-1
d_gene: .
j_gene: TRBJ1-2
abundance: .
CDR3nt: TGTGCCAGCAGTTTAGGGGGAACTAACTATGGCTACACCTTC
CDR3aa: CASSLGGTNYGYTF

v_gene: TRBV6-5
d_gene: .
j_gene: TRBJ2-1
abundance: .
CDR3nt: TGTGCCAGCAGTTCAGGTACAGGGAGCTCCTACAATGAGCAGTTCTTC
CDR3aa: CASSSGTGSSYNEQFF

v_gene: TRBV9
d_gene: .
j_gene: TRBJ1-2
abundance: .
CDR3nt: TGTGCCAGCAGCGCCGTGGGTGGAACAGGACCGTGGGTCGATGGCTACACCTTC
CDR3aa: CASSAVGGTGPWVDGYTF

v_gene: TRBV29-1
d_gene: .
j_gene: TRBJ2-7
abundance: .
CDR3nt: TGCAGCGTTGAAGGCTCCGGCTCCTACGAGCAGTACTTC
CDR3aa: CSVEGSGSYEQYF

v_gene: TRBV5-6
d_gene: .
j_gene: TRBJ1-1
abundance: .
CDR3nt: TGTGCCAGCAGCTGGGAGGGGAACACTGAAGCTTTCTTT
CDR3aa: CASSWEGNTEAFF

v_gene: TRBV9
d_gene: .
j_gene: TRBJ1-2
abundance: .
CDR3nt: TGTGCCAGCAGCGAGGGGACACCAGGCTATGGCTACACCTTC
CDR3aa: CASSEGTPGYGYTF

v_gene: TRBV6-5
d_gene: .
j_gene: TRBJ2-7
abundance: once
CDR3nt: TGTGCCAGCAGCGAGGGGGGGTTCGGGTACGAGCAGTACTTC
CDR3aa: CASSEGGFGYEQYF

v_gene: TRBV5-1
d_gene: .
j_gene: TRBJ2-5
abundance: .
CDR3nt: TGCGCCAGCAGCTCAACTAGGGGGGAGACCCAGTACTTC
CDR3aa: CASSSTRGETQYF

v_gene: TRBV6-5
d_gene: TRBD2
j_gene: TRBJ2-2
abundance: .
CDR3nt: TGTGCCAGCAGCTTACTAGCGGATGCAGGGGAGCTGTTTTTT
CDR3aa: CASSLLADAGELFF

v_gene: TRBV21-1
d_gene: .
j_gene: TRBJ1-2
abundance: .
CDR3nt: TGTGCCAGCAGCAAAGTCGTAGGGGGAGCTGCCTATGGCTACACCTTC
CDR3aa: CASSKVVGGAAYGYTF

v_gene: TRBV5-3
d_gene: .
j_gene: TRBJ1-2
abundance: once
CDR3nt: TGTGCCAGAAGCCCCCCAGACTATGATGGCTACACCTTC
CDR3aa: CARSPPDYDGYTF

v_gene: TRBV7-9
d_gene: .
j_gene: TRBJ2-1
abundance: .
CDR3nt: TGTGCCAGCAGCATACAGGCTAATGAGCAGTTCTTC
CDR3aa: CASSIQANEQFF

v_gene: TRBV27
d_gene: TRBD1
j_gene: TRBJ2-7
abundance: .
CDR3nt: TGTGCCAGCAGTGGGACAGGGATTTACGAGCAGTACTTC
CDR3aa: CASSGTGIYEQYF

v_gene: TRBV2
d_gene: .
j_gene: TRBJ1-5
abundance: .
CDR3nt: TGTGCCAGCAGTGAACCGGGAGACGCTAATCAGCCCCAGCATTTT
CDR3aa: CASSEPGDANQPQHF

v_gene: TRBV4-1
d_gene: .
j_gene: TRBJ1-3
abundance: .
CDR3nt: TGCGCCAGCAGCCCCCGGACTGAGCCTAGCTCCTTATATTTT
CDR3aa: CASSPRTEPSSLYF

v_gene: TRBV15
d_gene: TRBD1
j_gene: TRBJ2-7
abundance: once
CDR3nt: TGTGCCACCAGCAGCAGACAGGGGTACGAGCAGTACTTC
CDR3aa: CATSSRQGYEQYF

v_gene: TRBV19
d_gene: .
j_gene: TRBJ1-5
abundance: .
CDR3nt: TGTGCCAGTAGTCGGAGGGGTAATCAGCCCCAGCATTTT
CDR3aa: CASSRRGNQPQHF

v_gene: TRBV5-8
d_gene: .
j_gene: TRBJ2-7
abundance: .
CDR3nt: TGTGCCAGCAGCTCCTTGACTCCCTACGAGCAGTACTTC
CDR3aa: CASSSLTPYEQYF

v_gene: TRBV25-1
d_gene: .
j_gene: TRBJ1-1
abundance: .
CDR3nt: TGTGCCACGACACAGGGATCCTTCACTGAAGCTTTCTTT
CDR3aa: CATTQGSFTEAFF

v_gene: TRBV6-1
d_gene: .
j_gene: TRBJ1-2
abundance: .
CDR3nt: TGTGCCAGCAGAAGGGACTCCGGTTCCTATGGCTACACCTTC
CDR3aa: CASRRDSGSYGYTF

v_gene: TRBV5-1
d_gene: .
j_gene: TRBJ2-1
abundance: .
CDR3nt: TGCGCCAGCAGCTTAACCGGGACACGTTCCTACAATGAGCAGTTCTTC
CDR3aa: CASSLTGTRSYNEQFF